The 23 T cell receptor beta chains below come from one sample, sequenced in a study of shared clonotypes between healthy human individuals. Here immunoSEQ multiplex PCR was the method, and the copy in TCRdb shows in-frame clones only, minus some. The repertoire includes about 2.1 million clones, over 85% of them detected once, and 1.5% to 2% sits in the top ten. Naive CD8 cells were CD45RO-negative, positively selected for CCR7, excluding terminally differentiated effector memory CD45RA+ cells. The specimen was naive CD8+ T cells from PBMCs. Every receptor here comes from a young man in good health. Some clones in this sample may be carry-over from other donors' samples.

The CDR3 bases are TGCAGCGTGACATCGACAGGGGCGGCCGAGCAGTACTTC. Protein sequence: CSVTSTGAAEQYF. The chain links TRBV29-1 to TRBJ2-7; 8 bases agree with TRBD1. With V trimmed by 6 bases and J by 6 bases, 10 bases remained unmatched. In germline, CDR1 is SQVTM, CDR2 ANQGSEA. The CDR3 has 13 residues.

This chain links TRBV5-1 with TRBJ2-1; D not certain. Deletions cut 4 bases from V and 6 bases from J, with 11 bases between. CDR3 length: 13 amino acids. Germline loops: CDR1 SGHRS, CDR2 YFSETQ. The CDR3 region is CASSPPLGNEQFF. CDR3 DNA: TGCGCCAGCAGCCCCCCACTCGGCAATGAGCAGTTCTTC.

Only one count was recorded for this clone. The chain employs TRBV9 and TRBJ1-1; possible D gene TRBD1, 5 bases. The V gene lost 4 bases and the J gene lost 2 bases, with 18 bases spanning the gap. Germline V CDR1 and CDR2: SGDLS, YYNGEE. The CDR3 covers 16 residues. CDR3 sequence (DNA): TGTGCCAGCAGCCCGACAAATGGCAGGGCAAACACTGAAGCTTTCTTT. Protein sequence: CASSPTNGRANTEAFF.

This clone was seen a single time. This chain connects TRBV5-4 to TRBJ2-7; weak D call: TRBD2 (5 bases). In germline, CDR1 is SGHNT, CDR2 YYREEE (reference sequence). Between the trimmed V and J ends, which lost 0 bases and 5 bases, there was a span of 12 bases. The CDR3 runs 14 residues. The CDR3 spells CASSLVGGPDEQYF. CDR3 DNA: TGTGCCAGCAGCTTGGTGGGCGGGCCGGACGAGCAGTACTTC.

This clone was found a few times. The sample has other DNA sequences that encode this CDR3 too. V is TRBV29-1 and J is TRBJ1-1; D gene unclear. The V end was cut by 4 bases, the J end by 1 base, with 7 bases between. CDR1 is SQVTM, CDR2 ANQGSEA, per germline. The CDR3 is 12 residues long. The CDR3 region has the DNA TGCAGCGTTGGGACGGGGAACACTGAAGCTTTCTTT. Translated, it gives CSVGTGNTEAFF.

The rearrangement uses TRBV2 and TRBJ1-1; 7 nucleotides align to TRBD1. This CDR3 contains 13 residues. V dropped 10 bases and J dropped 0; count of bases not matched to a gene: 5. CDR1 SNHLY and CDR2 FYNNEI come from the germline V gene. The CDR3 reads CATTDRVNTEAFF. The CDR3 nucleotides read TGTGCCACCACAGACAGGGTGAACACTGAAGCTTTCTTT.

On this clone: Other DNA sequences in this specimen translate into the identical CDR3. The chain combines TRBV27 with TRBJ2-7; D may match TRBD1 or TRBD2 (5 bases each). Per the germline V gene, CDR1 is MNHEY and CDR2 is SMNVEV (reference sequence). Trimming removed 6 bases at V and 1 base at J, with 13 bases between. This CDR3 is built from 14 residues. CDR3 loop: CASSPRDGSYEQYF. The CDR3 DNA follows: TGTGCCAGCAGCCCCAGGGACGGTTCCTACGAGCAGTACTTC.

The rearrangement joins TRBV30 to TRBJ2-2; TRBD1 matches at 11 bases. With 4 bases clipped from V and 6 bases from J, the junction kept 7 bases outside the gene matches. CDR1 and CDR2 from the germline V gene are GTSNPN and SVGIG (reference sequence). The CDR3 spans 15 residues. This CDR3 is CAWIPWGQGAGELFF. The CDR3 coding sequence is TGTGCCTGGATCCCGTGGGGACAGGGGGCCGGGGAGCTGTTTTTT. Supplemented by reference TRBV30 and TRBJ2-2, the full variable domain reads SQTIHQWPATLVQPVGSPLSLECTVEGTSNPNLYWYRQAAGRGLQLLFYSVGIGQISSEVPQNLSASRPQDRQFILSSKKLLLSDSGFYLCAWIPWGQGAGELFFGEGSRLTVL.

The chain has TRBV28 and TRBJ1-1, with D maybe TRBD1 (6 bases). Germline CDR1 is MDHEN and CDR2 is SYDVKM. V gave up 7 bases and J gave up 3 bases, with 21 bases separating them. The CDR3 is 16 amino acids. The CDR3 DNA reads TGTGCCAGCAACCCCAAAAGGTCAGGGGCGGACACTGAAGCTTTCTTT. It yields the protein CASNPKRSGADTEAFF. The full variable domain, in which reference TRBV28 and TRBJ1-1 provide the parts outside the CDR3, is DVKVTQSSRYLVKRTGEKVFLECVQDMDHENMFWYRQDPGLGLRLIYFSYDVKMKEKGDIPEGYSVSREKKERFSLILESASTNQTSMYLCASNPKRSGADTEAFFGQGTRLTVV.

Details on this clone: The same CDR3 also results from other DNA sequences found in this sample. This rearrangement joins TRBV29-1 to TRBJ2-1; unclear D gene. The germline gives CDR1 SQVTM, CDR2 ANQGSEA. The V gene lost 4 bases and the J gene lost 9 bases, with 1 base spanning the gap. The CDR3 contains 8 residues. The CDR3 here is CSVGEQFF. The CDR3 nucleotides are TGCAGCGTTGGTGAGCAGTTCTTC.

The chain is built from TRBV2 and TRBJ2-3; perhaps TRBD1 as D (6 bases). Trimming left V 6 bases short and J 2 bases short, with 15 bases between. Germline V gene data show CDR1 as SNHLY and CDR2 as FYNNEI. This CDR3 has 15 amino acids. The CDR3 here is CASRAMTGNTDTQYF. CDR3 nucleotides: TGTGCCAGCAGGGCGATGACAGGAAACACAGATACGCAGTATTTT.

This sequence joins TRBV4-3 and TRBJ1-5; D is unclear. The CDR3 is 17 residues long. V was trimmed by 3 bases and J by 0 bases, leaving 15 bases between them. Germline assignment: CDR1 LGHNA and CDR2 YSLEER. CDR3 nucleotide sequence: TGCGCCAGCAGCCAGGGTAAGCAAAGGTTTAGCAATCAGCCCCAGCATTTT. This encodes CASSQGKQRFSNQPQHF.

This sequence joins TRBV9 and TRBJ2-3; D might be TRBD2 (6 bases). Germline CDR1 is SGDLS and CDR2 is YYNGEE. The V and J ends lost 0 bases and 0 bases respectively, with 11 bases between them. This CDR3 region has 16 residues. CDR3 bases: TGTGCCAGCAGCGTAGCGGGAGTTAGTAGCACAGATACGCAGTATTTT. Translation gives CASSVAGVSSTDTQYF.

Of note for this clone: Distinct nucleotide sequences in the sample also encode this CDR3. V and J are TRBV28 and TRBJ2-1, with TRBD2 matching 10 bases. Trimming removed 1 base from V and 1 base from J; junction bases left unmatched: 1. The germline gives CDR1 MDHEN, CDR2 SYDVKM. This CDR3 spans 16 amino acids. The CDR3 loop is CASSLSSGSSYNEQFF. CDR3 in DNA: TGTGCCAGCAGTTTATCTAGCGGGAGTTCCTACAATGAGCAGTTCTTC.

About this clone: Other nucleotide sequences from this sample produce the same CDR3. V is TRBV28 and J is TRBJ1-1; 8 bases agree with TRBD1. Looked up from germline, CDR1 is MDHEN and CDR2 is SYDVKM. J gave up 4 bases and V 2 bases, and 3 bases lay outside the gene matches. This CDR3 spans 14 amino acids. The CDR3 coding sequence is TGTGCCAGCAGTTTAAACAGGGGGGGCACTGAAGCTTTCTTT. Translating it yields CASSLNRGGTEAFF.

The V call is TRBV19, the J call TRBJ2-5; 9 positions match TRBD1. Looked up from germline, CDR1 is LNHDA and CDR2 is SQIVND (reference sequence). With 6 bases clipped from V and 5 bases from J, the junction kept 10 bases outside the gene matches. This CDR3 contains 15 residues. This chain's CDR3 is CASSTNRGLVETQYF. CDR3 bases: TGTGCCAGTAGCACCAACAGGGGGCTGGTGGAGACCCAGTACTTC. Filled out from reference TRBV19 and TRBJ2-5, the complete variable domain reads DGGITQSPKYLFRKEGQNVTLSCEQNLNHDAMYWYRQDPGQGLRLIYYSQIVNDFQKGDIAEGYSVSREKKESFPLTVTSAQKNPTAFYLCASSTNRGLVETQYFGPGTRLLVL.

The rearrangement joins TRBV27 to TRBJ1-1; D is undetermined. The V end was cut by 4 bases, the J end by 5 bases, with 20 bases between. In germline, CDR1 is MNHEY, CDR2 SMNVEV (reference sequence). This CDR3 has 16 residues. The CDR3 DNA reads as TGTGCCAGCAGTTCAAGACCCGGGTCTATGGATACTGAAGCTTTCTTT. This sequence encodes CASSSRPGSMDTEAFF.

This chain links TRBV28 with TRBJ2-1; 13 bases are a match to TRBD2. CDR1 and CDR2 (germline): MDHEN, SYDVKM. V was clipped by 10 bases and J by 9 bases; unmatched bases: 9. The CDR3 covers 14 residues. CDR3 loop: CATQLAGGPGEQFF. Written as DNA, the CDR3 is TGTGCCACCCAACTAGCGGGAGGGCCAGGTGAGCAGTTCTTC.

This clone was observed a single time. This same CDR3 is encoded by further DNA sequences in the sample. V gene TRBV5-8 combines with J gene TRBJ2-7, with a possible D match to TRBD1 (6 bases). The germline V gene has CDR1 SGHTS and CDR2 YDEGEE. Trimming pared 1 base from V and 1 base from J, leaving 6 bases between. The CDR3 runs to 13 residues. CDR3 DNA: TGTGCCAGCAGCTTGCAGGGGTCCTACGAGCAGTACTTC. It is translated as CASSLQGSYEQYF.

V and J are TRBV6-1 and TRBJ1-1; D call uncertain. Germline CDR1 reads MNHNS; CDR2 reads SASEGT. This CDR3 is built from 12 residues. V was shortened by 6 bases and J by 3 bases, with 8 bases between the two germline ends. This CDR3 reads CASRSFDTEAFF. In DNA form, the CDR3 reads TGTGCCAGCAGAAGCTTCGACACTGAAGCTTTCTTT.

The chain uses TRBV28 and TRBJ2-3; perhaps D is TRBD1 or TRBD2 (5 bases each). Trimming took off 5 bases at V and 4 bases at J, with 16 bases between the two ends. In germline, CDR1 is MDHEN, CDR2 SYDVKM. This CDR3 spans 15 amino acids. The CDR3 DNA reads TGTGCCAGCAGTCACCGGGACCTCGGCGCAGATACGCAGTATTTT. Its translation: CASSHRDLGADTQYF.

The chain carries TRBV30 and TRBJ2-7; no clear D. The V end lost 2 bases, the J end lost 2 bases, and 16 bases lay between the germline ends. This CDR3 spans 15 amino acids. Germline V gene sequence: CDR1 GTSNPN, CDR2 SVGIG (reference sequence). The CDR3 loop is CAWSRPFRLAYEQYF. The CDR3 DNA is TGTGCCTGGAGTCGCCCATTTCGCTTGGCCTACGAGCAGTACTTC.

CDR3 loop: CASSAEGAGNQPQHF. The CDR3 region has the DNA TGTGCCAGCAGCGCCGAGGGGGCTGGGAATCAGCCCCAGCATTTT. The rearrangement uses TRBV9 and TRBJ1-5; 7 nucleotides align to TRBD1. This CDR3 comprises 15 residues. The germline V gene has CDR1 SGDLS and CDR2 YYNGEE. Trimming at V came to 3 bases and at J to 4 bases, leaving 7 bases not matched to a gene.